This section outlines one TCR beta chain sequence together with its context. The sample is drawn from a study of blood T cell repertoires in COVID-19. On the study more broadly: Sites in the United States, Italy and Spain provided acute and convalescent COVID-19 samples. Nucleic acid was either cDNA or gDNA, and it came from T cells, B-cell-depleted T cells, or PBMCs.

The germline V gene encodes CDR1 MGHDK and CDR2 SYGVNS. The CDR3 length is 15 residues. V was pared by 6 bases and J by 7 bases, with 8 bases of the junction left unmatched. Methods used by the authors: Amplifying reference gene primers gave estimates of nucleated cell counts. Repertoires were generated with immunoSEQ multiplex PCR, while TCRdb's copy carries only in-frame clones and drops some. That table supplies the V and J calls and clone size; D and trimming were determined from the DNA. This sample yields fewer than 20,000 clones, of which around 87% are seen a single time; around 14% belongs to the top ten.

The receptor's source is a human donor in a cohort sampled during active COVID-19. The specimen sequenced was peripheral blood. V gene TRBV25-1 combines with J gene TRBJ1-4; 10 bases fit TRBD1. CDR3 amino acids: CASSRMTGGVEKLFF. The CDR3 nucleotides are TGTGCCAGCAGCCGAATGACAGGGGGCGTTGAAAAACTGTTTTTT.